The subject of this entry is one T cell receptor beta chain. Its antigen is unknown. The sample originates from a study of cytomegalovirus exposure and HLA in healthy donors. Study conclusions and caveats: Per published reports, the classifier diagnosed cytomegalovirus status with high specificity and sensitivity.

The PCR had 60 Vbeta and 13 Jbeta primers. The assay was immunoSEQ multiplex PCR, and TCRdb's table has in-frame clones only and misses some. The table lists roughly 65,000 clones, about 82% of them singletons. V was trimmed by 4 bases and J by 3 bases, leaving 12 bases between them. The CDR3 totals 14 residues. Per the germline V gene, CDR1 is MGHDK and CDR2 is SYGVNS. This chain links TRBV25-1 with TRBJ1-2, with D possibly TRBD1 on 5 matching bases. This TCR was sampled from a young woman in good health and CMV-seronegative. Sample: PBMCs. The CDR3 DNA sequence: TGTGCCAGCAGTGGTGACAGCCTCTACTATGGCTACACCTTC. Amino acid sequence: CASSGDSLYYGYTF.